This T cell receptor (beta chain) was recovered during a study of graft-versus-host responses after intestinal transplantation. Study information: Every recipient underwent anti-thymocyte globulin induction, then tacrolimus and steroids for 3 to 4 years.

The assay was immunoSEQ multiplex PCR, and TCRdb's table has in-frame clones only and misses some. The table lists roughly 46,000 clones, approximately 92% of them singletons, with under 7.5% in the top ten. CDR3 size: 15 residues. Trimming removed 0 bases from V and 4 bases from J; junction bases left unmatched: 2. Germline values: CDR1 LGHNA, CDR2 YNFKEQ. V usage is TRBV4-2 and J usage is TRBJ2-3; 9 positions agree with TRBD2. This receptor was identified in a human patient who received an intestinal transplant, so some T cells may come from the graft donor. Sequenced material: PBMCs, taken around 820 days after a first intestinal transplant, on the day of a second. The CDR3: CASSQDRGGADTQYF. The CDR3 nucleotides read TGTGCCAGCAGCCAAGATCGCGGGGGGGCAGATACGCAGTATTTT.